This entry describes one TCR beta chain. V was trimmed by 7 bases and J by 4 bases, leaving 10 bases between them. Germline CDR1 SQVTM, CDR2 ANQGSEA. There are 12 residues in the CDR3. One Seattle source followed patients from active infection through their disease course. This specimen comes from a study of blood T cell repertoires in COVID-19. Across the study: Samples of COVID-19 (acute and convalescent) were obtained from the United States, Italy and Spain. The cDNA or gDNA used as material had been derived from T cells, B-cell-depleted T cells, or PBMCs.

Generated by immunoSEQ multiplex PCR, the TCRdb table keeps only in-frame clones and is missing some. The sample shows about 62,000 clones, 75% to 90% of them seen only once. This chain links TRBV29-1 with TRBJ1-4; a weak D match, TRBD1 (6 bases). Material for sequencing was peripheral blood. This TCR was recovered from a woman between 55 and 75 years old with COVID-19, enrolled during active disease. CDR3 nucleotides: TGCAGCGGAGGACAGCATAATGAAAAACTGTTTTTT. Translation gives CSGGQHNEKLFF.